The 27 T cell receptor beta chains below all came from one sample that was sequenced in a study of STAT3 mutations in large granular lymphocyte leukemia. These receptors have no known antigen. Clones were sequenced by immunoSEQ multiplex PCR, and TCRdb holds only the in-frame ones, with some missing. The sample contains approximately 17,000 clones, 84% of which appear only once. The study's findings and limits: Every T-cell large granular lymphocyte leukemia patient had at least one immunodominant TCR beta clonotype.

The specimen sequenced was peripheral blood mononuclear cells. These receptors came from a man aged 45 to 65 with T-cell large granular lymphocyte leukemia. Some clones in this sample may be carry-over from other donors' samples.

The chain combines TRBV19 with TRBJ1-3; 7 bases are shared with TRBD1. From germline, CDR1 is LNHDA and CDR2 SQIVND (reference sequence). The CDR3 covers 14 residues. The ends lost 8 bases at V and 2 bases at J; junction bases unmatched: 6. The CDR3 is CASQTGNAGNTIYF. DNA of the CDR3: TGTGCCAGTCAGACAGGGAATGCTGGAAACACCATATATTTT.

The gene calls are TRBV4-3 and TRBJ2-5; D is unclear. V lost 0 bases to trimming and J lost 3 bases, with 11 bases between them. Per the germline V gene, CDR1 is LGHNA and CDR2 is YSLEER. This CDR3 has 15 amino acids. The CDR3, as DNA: TGCGCCAGCAGCCAAGAACGCAGTAGGAAAGAGACCCAGTACTTC. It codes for CASSQERSRKETQYF.

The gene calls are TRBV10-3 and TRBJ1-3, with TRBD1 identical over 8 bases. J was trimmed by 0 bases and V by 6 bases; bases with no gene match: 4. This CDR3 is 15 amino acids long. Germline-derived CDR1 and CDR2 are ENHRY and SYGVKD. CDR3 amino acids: CAISRTGSSGNTIYF. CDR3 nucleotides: TGTGCCATCAGCCGGACAGGGAGCTCTGGAAACACCATATATTTT.

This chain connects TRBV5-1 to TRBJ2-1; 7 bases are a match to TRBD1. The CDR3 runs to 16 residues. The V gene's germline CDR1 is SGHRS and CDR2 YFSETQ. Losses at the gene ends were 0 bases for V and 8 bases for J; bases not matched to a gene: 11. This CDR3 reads CASSLVPATGLDEQFF. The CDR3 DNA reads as TGCGCCAGCAGCTTGGTTCCCGCGACAGGGTTGGATGAGCAGTTCTTC.

CDR3 nucleotide sequence: TGTGCCAGCAGTTTAGGGGGGACAGCAGGTGAAAAACTGTTTTTT. This translates into CASSLGGTAGEKLFF. The rearrangement uses TRBV28 and TRBJ1-4; 7 bases agree with TRBD1. J gave up 7 bases and V 2 bases, and 7 bases lay outside the gene matches. CDR1 is MDHEN and CDR2 is SYDVKM in the germline V gene. The CDR3 has 15 amino acids.

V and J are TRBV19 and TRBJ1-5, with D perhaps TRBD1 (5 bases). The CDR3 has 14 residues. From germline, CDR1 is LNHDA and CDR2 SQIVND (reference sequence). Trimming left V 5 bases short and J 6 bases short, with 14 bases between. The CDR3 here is CASSPGTGVQPQHF. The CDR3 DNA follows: TGTGCCAGTAGTCCCGGGACGGGAGTTCAGCCCCAGCATTTT. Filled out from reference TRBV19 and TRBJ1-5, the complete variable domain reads DGGITQSPKYLFRKEGQNVTLSCEQNLNHDAMYWYRQDPGQGLRLIYYSQIVNDFQKGDIAEGYSVSREKKESFPLTVTSAQKNPTAFYLCASSPGTGVQPQHFGDGTRLSIL.

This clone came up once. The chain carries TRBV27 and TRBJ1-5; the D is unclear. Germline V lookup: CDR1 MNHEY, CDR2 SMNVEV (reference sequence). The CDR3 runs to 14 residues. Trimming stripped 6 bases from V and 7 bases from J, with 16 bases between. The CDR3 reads CASSHWGGGQPQHF. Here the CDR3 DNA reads TGTGCCAGCAGCCACTGGGGAGGCGGGCAGCCCCAGCATTTT.

In DNA, the CDR3 is TGTGCTAGTGGTTGGGACTTAACCACAGATACGCAGTATTTT. Translating gives CASGWDLTTDTQYF. This rearrangement joins TRBV12-5 to TRBJ2-3; a possible D gene is TRBD2 (6 bases). This CDR3 is built from 14 residues. Germline V CDR1 and CDR2: LGHNT, FRNRAP. V gave up 4 bases and J gave up 2 bases, with 10 bases separating them.

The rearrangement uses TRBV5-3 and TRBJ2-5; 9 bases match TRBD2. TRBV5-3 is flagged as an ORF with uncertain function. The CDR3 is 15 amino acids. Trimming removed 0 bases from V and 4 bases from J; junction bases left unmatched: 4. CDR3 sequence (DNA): TGTGCCAGAAGCTTGGGGGCGCGGGAGGGAGAGACCCAGTACTTC. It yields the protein CARSLGAREGETQYF.

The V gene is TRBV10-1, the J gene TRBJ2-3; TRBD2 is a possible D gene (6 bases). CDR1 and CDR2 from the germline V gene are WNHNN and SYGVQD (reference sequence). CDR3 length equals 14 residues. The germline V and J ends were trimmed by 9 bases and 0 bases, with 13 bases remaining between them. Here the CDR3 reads CASSRDFSTDTQYF. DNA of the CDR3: TGCGCCAGTTCCCGGGACTTCAGCACAGATACGCAGTATTTT.

Written as DNA, the CDR3 is TGCGCCAGCAGCCCGCTGGACAGACCCCAAGGCGAGCAGTACTTC. Translation: CASSPLDRPQGEQYF. The chain carries TRBV5-1 and TRBJ2-7; D is perhaps TRBD1 (6 bases). CDR1 and CDR2 (germline): SGHRS, YFSETQ. The CDR3 consists of 15 residues. The ends were cut back, 4 bases at V and 6 bases at J, with 20 bases in the middle.

The CDR3 DNA reads as TGTGCCTGGAGTCGTAGCGTCCAAGAGACCCAGTACTTC. This encodes CAWSRSVQETQYF. The V gene is TRBV30, the J gene TRBJ2-5; D is possibly TRBD2 (5 bases). CDR3 length: 13 amino acids. Germline V gene lookup returns CDR1 GTSNPN and CDR2 SVGIG (reference sequence). Trimming pared 2 bases from V and 1 base from J, leaving 8 bases between.

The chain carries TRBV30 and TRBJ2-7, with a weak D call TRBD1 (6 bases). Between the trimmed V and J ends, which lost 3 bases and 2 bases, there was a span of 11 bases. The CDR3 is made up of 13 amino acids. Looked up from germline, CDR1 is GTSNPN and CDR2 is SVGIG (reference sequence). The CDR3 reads CAWSSGVTYEQYF. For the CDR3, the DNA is TGTGCCTGGAGCTCAGGGGTGACCTACGAGCAGTACTTC.

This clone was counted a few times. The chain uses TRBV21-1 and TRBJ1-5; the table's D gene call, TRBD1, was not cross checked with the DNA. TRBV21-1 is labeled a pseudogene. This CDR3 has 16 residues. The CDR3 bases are TGTGCCAGCAGCCCTCGGGGCAGGGGAAGCAATCAGCCCCAGCATTTT. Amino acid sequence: CASSPRGRGSNQPQHF.

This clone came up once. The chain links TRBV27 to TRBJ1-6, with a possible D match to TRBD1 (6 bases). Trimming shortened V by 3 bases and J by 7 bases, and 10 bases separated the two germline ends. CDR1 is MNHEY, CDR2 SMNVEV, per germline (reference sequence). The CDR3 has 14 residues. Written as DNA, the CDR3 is TGTGCCAGCAGTTTCAATACAGGGAATTCACCCCTCCACTTT. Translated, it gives CASSFNTGNSPLHF.

The CDR3 DNA reads as TGCAGCGTTGCGTGGGTGGGACTCTACAATGAGCAGTTCTTC. Translated: CSVAWVGLYNEQFF. The V call is TRBV29-1, the J call TRBJ2-1, with D perhaps TRBD2 (6 bases). CDR1 is SQVTM and CDR2 is ANQGSEA in the germline V gene. V was shortened by 4 bases and J by 3 bases, with 13 bases between the two germline ends. The CDR3 covers 14 residues.

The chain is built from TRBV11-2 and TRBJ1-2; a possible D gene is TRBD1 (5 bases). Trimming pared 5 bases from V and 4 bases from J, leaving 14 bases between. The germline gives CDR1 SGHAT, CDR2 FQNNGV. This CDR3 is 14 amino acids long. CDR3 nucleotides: TGTGCCAGCAGCGAACACAGCAGGGTCTATGGCTACACCTTC. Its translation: CASSEHSRVYGYTF. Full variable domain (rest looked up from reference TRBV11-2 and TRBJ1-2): EAGVAQSPRYKIIEKRQSVAFWCNPISGHATLYWYQQILGQGPKLLIQFQNNGVVDDSQLPKDRFSAERLKGVDSTLKIQPAKLEDSAVYLCASSEHSRVYGYTFGSGTRLTVV.

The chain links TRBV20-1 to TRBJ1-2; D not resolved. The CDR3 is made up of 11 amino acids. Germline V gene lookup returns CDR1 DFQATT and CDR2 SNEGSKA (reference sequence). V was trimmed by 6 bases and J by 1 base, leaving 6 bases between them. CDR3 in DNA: TGCAGTGCCTTCATTAACTATGGCTACACCTTC. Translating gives CSAFINYGYTF.

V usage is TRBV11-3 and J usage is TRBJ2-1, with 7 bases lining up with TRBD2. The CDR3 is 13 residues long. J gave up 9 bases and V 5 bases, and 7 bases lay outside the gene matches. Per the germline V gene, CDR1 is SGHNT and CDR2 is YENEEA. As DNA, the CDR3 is TGTGCCAGCAGCGTTGGGGGGGATGCTGAGCAGTTCTTC. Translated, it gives CASSVGGDAEQFF.

As DNA, the CDR3 is TGTGCCAGCAGCTTGGGTAGCGGTAGCACAGATACGCAGTATTTT. Encoded protein: CASSLGSGSTDTQYF. V is TRBV5-5 and J is TRBJ2-3, with a possible D match to TRBD2 (6 bases). The length of the CDR3 is 15 residues. Germline values: CDR1 SGHKS, CDR2 YYEKEE (reference sequence). With 0 bases removed from V and 0 bases from J, the gap between germline ends came to 8 bases.

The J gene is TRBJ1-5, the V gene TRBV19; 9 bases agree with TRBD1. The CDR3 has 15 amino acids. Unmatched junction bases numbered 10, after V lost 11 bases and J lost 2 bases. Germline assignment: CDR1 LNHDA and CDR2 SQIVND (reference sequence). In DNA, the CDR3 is TGTGCCGGGGGACAGGGCCTTGAGGGCAATCAGCCCCAGCATTTT. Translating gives CAGGQGLEGNQPQHF.

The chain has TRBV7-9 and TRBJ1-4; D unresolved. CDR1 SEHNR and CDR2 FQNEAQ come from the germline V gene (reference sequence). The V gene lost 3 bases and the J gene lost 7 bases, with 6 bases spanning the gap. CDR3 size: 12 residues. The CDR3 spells CASSLSGEKLFF. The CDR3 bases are TGTGCCAGCAGCTTGAGCGGTGAAAAACTGTTTTTT.

For the CDR3, the DNA is TGTGCCAGCAGCTTGAAGGTTTGGGACAGGGGTTTCGAGACCCAGTACTTC. Protein product: CASSLKVWDRGFETQYF. The chain joins TRBV5-8 to TRBJ2-5; 10 positions match TRBD1. With 1 base clipped from V and 5 bases from J, the junction kept 11 bases outside the gene matches. The CDR3 is 17 amino acids. In germline, CDR1 is SGHTS, CDR2 YDEGEE.

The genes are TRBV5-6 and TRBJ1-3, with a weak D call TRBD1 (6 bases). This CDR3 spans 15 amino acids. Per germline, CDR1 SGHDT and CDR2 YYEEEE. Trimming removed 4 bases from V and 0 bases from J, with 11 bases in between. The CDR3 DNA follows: TGTGCCAGCAGCCTAGGGACACTCTCTGGAAACACCATATATTTT. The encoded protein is CASSLGTLSGNTIYF.

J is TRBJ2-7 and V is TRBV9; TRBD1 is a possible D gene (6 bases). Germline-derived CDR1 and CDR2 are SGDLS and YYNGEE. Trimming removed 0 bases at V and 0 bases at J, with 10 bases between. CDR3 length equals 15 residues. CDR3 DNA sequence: TGTGCCAGCAGCGTAGGGGTAGGGGGCTCCTACGAGCAGTACTTC. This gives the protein CASSVGVGGSYEQYF.

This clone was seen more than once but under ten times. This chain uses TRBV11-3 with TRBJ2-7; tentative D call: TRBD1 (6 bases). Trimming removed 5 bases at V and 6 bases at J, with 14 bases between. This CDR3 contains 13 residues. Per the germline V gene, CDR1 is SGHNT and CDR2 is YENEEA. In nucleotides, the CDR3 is TGTGCCAGCAGCCCTAGGGGGTCGGGCGAGCAGTACTTC. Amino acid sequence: CASSPRGSGEQYF.

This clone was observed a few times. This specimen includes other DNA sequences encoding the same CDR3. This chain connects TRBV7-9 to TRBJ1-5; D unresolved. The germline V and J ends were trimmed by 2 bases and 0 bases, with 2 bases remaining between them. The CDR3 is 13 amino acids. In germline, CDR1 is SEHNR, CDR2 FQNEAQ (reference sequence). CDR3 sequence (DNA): TGTGCCAGCAGCTTAAGTAGCAATCAGCCCCAGCATTTT. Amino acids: CASSLSSNQPQHF.